The present T cell receptor (beta chain) was sequenced within a study of T-cell memory formation after mild COVID-19. General study results and limits: Clones shrinking between day 15 and 85 showed a balanced CD4/CD8 split, and those that grew later tilted toward CD4+. Contracting CD4+ clones lay largely in CM and EM, with CD8+ ones residing in EMRA.

As regards this clonotype: Its specificity is not known.

CDR1 and CDR2 from the germline V gene are SGHTA and FQGNSA. This CDR3 has 12 amino acids. Trimming shortened V by 4 bases and J by 6 bases, and 8 bases separated the two germline ends. Using its own MiXCR run on the 5' RACE reads, TCRdb lists one record per CDR3 protein. The profile shows roughly 150,000 distinct CDR3 sequences, 10% to 15% of them singletons. The chain links TRBV7-2 to TRBJ2-3, with a tentative D call TRBD1 (6 bases). The TCR was taken from a young man who had mild COVID-19 (a few samples of this study predate the infection). Cell type and time point are not known. The sample comprised PBMCs or a T cell subset sorted from them (not recorded which). This CDR3 reads CASSSTGDTQYF. Written as DNA, the CDR3 is TGTGCCAGCAGCTCAACAGGGGATACGCAGTATTTT.